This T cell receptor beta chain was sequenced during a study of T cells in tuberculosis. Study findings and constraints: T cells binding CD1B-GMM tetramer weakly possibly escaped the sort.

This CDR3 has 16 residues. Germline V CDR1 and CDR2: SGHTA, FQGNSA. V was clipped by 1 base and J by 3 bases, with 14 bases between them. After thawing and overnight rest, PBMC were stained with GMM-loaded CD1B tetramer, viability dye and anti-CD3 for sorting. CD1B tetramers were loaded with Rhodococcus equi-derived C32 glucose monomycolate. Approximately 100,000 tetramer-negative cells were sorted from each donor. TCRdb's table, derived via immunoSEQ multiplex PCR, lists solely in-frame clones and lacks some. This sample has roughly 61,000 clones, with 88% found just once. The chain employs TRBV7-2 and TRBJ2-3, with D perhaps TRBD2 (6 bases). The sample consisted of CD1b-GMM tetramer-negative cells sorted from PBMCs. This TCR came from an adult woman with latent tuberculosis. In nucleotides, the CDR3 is TGTGCCAGCAGCTTAGTACTGGGCGGGGTGACAGATACGCAGTATTTT. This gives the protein CASSLVLGGVTDTQYF.